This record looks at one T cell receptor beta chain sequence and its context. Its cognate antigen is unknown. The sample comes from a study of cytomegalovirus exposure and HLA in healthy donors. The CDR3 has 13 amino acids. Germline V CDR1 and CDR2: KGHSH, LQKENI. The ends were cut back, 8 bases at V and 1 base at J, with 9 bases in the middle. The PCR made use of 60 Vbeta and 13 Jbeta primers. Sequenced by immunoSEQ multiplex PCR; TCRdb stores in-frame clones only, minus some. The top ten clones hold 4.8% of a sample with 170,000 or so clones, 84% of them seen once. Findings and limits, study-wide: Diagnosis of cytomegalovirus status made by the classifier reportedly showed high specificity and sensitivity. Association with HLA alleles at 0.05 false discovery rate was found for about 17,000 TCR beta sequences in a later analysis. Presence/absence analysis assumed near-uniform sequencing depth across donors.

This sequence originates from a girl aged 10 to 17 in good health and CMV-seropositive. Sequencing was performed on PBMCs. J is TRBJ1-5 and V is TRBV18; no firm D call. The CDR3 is CASHPGSNQPQHF. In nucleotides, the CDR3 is TGTGCCAGCCACCCCGGGAGCAATCAGCCCCAGCATTTT.